This is a list of T cell receptor beta chains from one sample in a study of blood T cell repertoires in COVID-19. Assay: immunoSEQ multiplex PCR; the TCRdb copy retains only in-frame clones and omits some. The sample consists of 230,000 or so clones, approximately 88% of them appearing once. Sequencing was carried out using PBMCs or T cells enriched from blood (not recorded which). These TCRs come from a woman aged 40 to 50 with acute COVID-19. Both conserved end residues are part of each CDR3. A D gene is named only where the DNA matches it firmly. Size values are once, few and many counts, or a class for expanded clones, and some rows have none.

>few|TRBV2|.|TRBJ1-2
CASSEAPTGRYGYTF
TGTGCCAGCAGTGAAGCACCGACAGGACGCTATGGCTACACCTTC
>.|TRBV27|TRBD1|TRBJ1-4
CASSPGDRIPTNEKLFF
TGTGCCAGCAGTCCGGGGGACAGAATCCCAACTAATGAAAAACTGTTTTTT
>once|TRBV9|.|TRBJ2-7
CASSQVDRTDYEQYF
TGTGCCAGCAGCCAGGTTGACAGGACTGACTACGAGCAGTACTTC
>.|TRBV4-1|TRBD2|TRBJ2-3
CASSQLAGGLLDTQYF
TGCGCCAGCAGCCAGTTAGCGGGGGGGCTGTTAGATACGCAGTATTTT
>once|TRBV21-1|.|TRBJ2-2
CARSSGGTRNTGELFF
TGTGCAAGAAGCTCAGGGGGAACGAGGAACACCGGGGAGCTGTTTTTT
>.|TRBV2|.|TRBJ1-3
CASSVAESGNTIYF
TGTGCCAGCAGTGTCGCGGAATCTGGAAACACCATATATTTT
>.|TRBV9|.|TRBJ1-3
CASSVLQGSGNTIYF
TGTGCCAGCAGCGTCCTTCAGGGCTCTGGAAACACCATATATTTT
>.|TRBV5-1|TRBD1|TRBJ1-2
CASRYRQGYGYTF
TGCGCCAGCAGATATAGACAGGGCTATGGCTACACCTTC
>once|TRBV19|TRBD1|TRBJ2-3
CASSMGQGSSDTQYF
TGTGCCAGTAGTATGGGACAGGGATCGTCAGATACGCAGTATTTT
>.|TRBV4-3|.|TRBJ2-1
CASSQERALRGKNEQFF
TGCGCCAGCAGCCAAGAAAGAGCTCTTAGGGGGAAGAATGAGCAGTTCTTC
>.|TRBV24-1|TRBD1|TRBJ1-2
CATSDPTGVNGYTF
TGTGCCACCAGTGATCCGACAGGGGTGAATGGCTACACCTTC
>.|TRBV3-1/TRBV3-2|.|TRBJ1-5
CASSFFNQPQHF
TGTGCCAGCTCTTTTTTTAATCAGCCCCAGCATTTT
>.|TRBV29-1|.|TRBJ1-1
CSVGGPRAFF
TGCAGCGTGGGGGGTCCGCGAGCTTTCTTT
>.|TRBV5-1|.|TRBJ1-1
CASSPLDTRNTEAFF
TGCGCCAGCAGCCCCTTGGACACTCGGAACACTGAAGCTTTCTTT
>once|TRBV2|.|TRBJ2-3
CASTLGPDTQYF
TGTGCCAGCACCCTGGGCCCTGATACGCAGTATTTT
>.|TRBV6-2/TRBV6-3|TRBD2|TRBJ2-1
CASSSNSRAGVVEQFF
TGTGCCAGCAGTTCTAATTCAAGGGCGGGAGTGGTTGAGCAGTTCTTC
>.|TRBV2|.|TRBJ1-1
CASSGRGEAFF
TGTGCCAGCAGTGGAAGGGGGGAAGCTTTCTTT
>.|TRBV27|.|TRBJ1-2
CASSLGRENYGYTF
TGTGCCAGCAGTCTCGGACGGGAGAACTATGGCTACACCTTC
>.|TRBV11-2|TRBD1|TRBJ1-1
CASSLVIRQGIWNTEAFF
TGTGCCAGCAGCTTAGTTATCCGACAGGGAATTTGGAACACTGAAGCTTTCTTT
>.|TRBV3-1/TRBV3-2|.|TRBJ2-1
CASSQVGSVGEQFF
TGTGCCAGCAGCCAAGTTGGTAGCGTGGGTGAGCAGTTCTTC
>.|TRBV24-1|.|TRBJ2-2
CATSDSTRSSLANTGELFF
TGTGCCACCAGTGACTCCACTAGATCCTCTCTCGCGAACACCGGGGAGCTGTTTTTT
>.|TRBV24-1|TRBD2|TRBJ2-1
CATSDLVTSGGGSYNEQFF
TGTGCCACCAGTGATTTGGTGACTAGCGGGGGGGGCTCCTACAATGAGCAGTTCTTC
>many|TRBV6-2/TRBV6-3|TRBD1|TRBJ1-2
CASSYAGQGGGYTF
TGTGCCAGCAGTTACGCCGGACAGGGAGGAGGCTACACCTTC
>.|TRBV12-3/TRBV12-4|TRBD1|TRBJ1-6
CASSLQGDSPLHF
TGTGCCAGCAGCCTACAGGGGGATTCACCCCTCCACTTT
>.|TRBV6-6|.|TRBJ1-5
CASSYGVGGSNQPQHF
TGTGCCAGCAGTTACGGGGTGGGGGGGAGCAATCAGCCCCAGCATTTT
>.|TRBV7-2|.|TRBJ2-1
CASSLAVQVYEQFF
TGTGCCAGCAGCTTAGCGGTGCAGGTTTATGAGCAGTTCTTC
>once|TRBV7-9|TRBD1|TRBJ2-1
CASRPTGTGLNEQFF
TGTGCCAGCAGACCCACCGGGACAGGACTCAATGAGCAGTTCTTC
>.|TRBV30|.|TRBJ1-1
CAWSSSGRAFF
TGTGCCTGGAGTTCTTCAGGGCGGGCTTTCTTT
>.|TRBV5-5|.|TRBJ2-5
CASSPGWTAEETQYF
TGTGCCAGCAGCCCTGGATGGACAGCGGAAGAGACCCAGTACTTC
>.|TRBV4-2|.|TRBJ2-4
CASSQDTGEKNIQYF
TGTGCCAGCAGCCAAGACACGGGGGAGAAAAACATTCAGTACTTC
>.|TRBV21-1|.|TRBJ2-1
CASSKAELAGNEQFF
TGTGCCAGCAGCAAAGCGGAACTAGCGGGGAATGAGCAGTTCTTC
>.|TRBV24-1|.|TRBJ2-2
CATSGHLGGLFF
TGTGCCACCAGTGGACACCTAGGGGGGCTGTTTTTT
>.|TRBV29-1|TRBD2|TRBJ2-1
CSVDRLAGDEQFF
TGCAGCGTGGATCGGCTAGCGGGAGATGAGCAGTTCTTC
>.|TRBV11-3|.|TRBJ1-3
CASSPGDMSSGNTIYF
TGTGCCAGCAGCCCCGGGGACATGAGCTCTGGAAACACCATATATTTT
>.|TRBV14|TRBD2|TRBJ2-2
CASSRGLAGGTGELFF
TGTGCCAGCAGCCGGGGACTAGCGGGAGGTACCGGGGAGCTGTTTTTT
>.|TRBV13|.|TRBJ1-1
CASSLVGVKNTEAFF
TGTGCCAGCAGCTTAGTTGGAGTCAAGAACACTGAAGCTTTCTTT
>.|TRBV5-4|TRBD2|TRBJ2-1
CASSREVTNEQFF
TGTGCCAGCAGCCGGGAGGTCACTAATGAGCAGTTCTTC
>.|TRBV19|TRBD1|TRBJ1-5
CASGQGYQPQHF
TGTGCCAGTGGACAGGGATACCAGCCCCAGCATTTT
>.|TRBV12-5|TRBD1|TRBJ1-4
CASGGQAATNEKLFF
TGTGCTAGTGGTGGACAGGCCGCAACTAATGAAAAACTGTTTTTT
>.|TRBV2|TRBD2|TRBJ2-1
CASSDGLAGGHEQFF
TGTGCCAGCAGTGACGGACTAGCGGGGGGGCATGAGCAGTTCTTC
>.|TRBV7-9|.|TRBJ1-2
CASSQGGRYGSTF
TGTGCCAGCAGCCAAGGAGGGCGGTATGGAAGCACCTTC
>.|TRBV7-2|TRBD1|TRBJ2-5
CASSPGGLLGTQYF
TGTGCCAGCAGCCCAGGGGGTCTACTTGGGACCCAGTACTTC
>.|TRBV7-9|.|TRBJ1-2
CASSLHGSDYGYTF
TGTGCCAGCAGCTTACACGGGTCCGACTATGGCTACACCTTC
>.|TRBV5-5|.|TRBJ1-2
CASAPGPGGDYGYTF
TGTGCCAGCGCTCCGGGGCCGGGGGGCGACTATGGCTACACCTTC
>.|TRBV6-6|TRBD1|TRBJ1-6
CASNPQGANSPLHF
TGTGCCAGCAACCCACAGGGGGCTAATTCACCCCTCCACTTT
>.|TRBV18|.|TRBJ1-4
CASSQGATNEKLFF
TGTGCCAGCTCACAGGGGGCAACTAATGAAAAACTGTTTTTT
>.|TRBV5-1|TRBD1|TRBJ2-7
CASSRGGQGSSYEQYF
TGCGCCAGCAGCAGGGGGGGACAGGGGTCCTCCTACGAGCAGTACTTC
>.|TRBV19|TRBD2|TRBJ2-3
CASREVGGVRTDTQYF
TGTGCCAGTAGGGAGGTCGGGGGGGTTCGAACAGATACGCAGTATTTT
>.|TRBV19|TRBD1|TRBJ1-2
CASSRDRGDYGYTF
TGTGCCAGTAGTAGGGACAGGGGGGATTATGGCTACACCTTC
>.|TRBV7-2|TRBD1|TRBJ1-1
CASSFAGGNTEAFF
TGTGCCAGCAGCTTCGCAGGGGGAAACACTGAAGCTTTCTTT
>.|TRBV6-5|TRBD1|TRBJ1-3
CASSYSGTGAGNTIYF
TGTGCCAGCAGTTACTCTGGGACAGGGGCTGGAAACACCATATATTTT
>.|TRBV29-1|TRBD2|TRBJ2-3
CSAIGLAGHGADTQYF
TGCAGCGCTATAGGACTAGCGGGGCACGGCGCAGATACGCAGTATTTT
>.|TRBV19|TRBD2|TRBJ2-5
CASRDSGTSLRAQYF
TGTGCCAGCCGGGACAGCGGGACTAGCCTAAGAGCCCAGTACTTC
>.|TRBV10-3|TRBD1|TRBJ2-2
CAIRLGQGAGELFF
TGTGCCATCAGACTCGGACAGGGGGCCGGGGAGCTGTTTTTT
>.|TRBV2|TRBD1|TRBJ1-5
CASRGQGNQPQHF
TGTGCCAGCAGGGGACAGGGAAATCAGCCCCAGCATTTT